The 3 T cell receptor beta chains listed next were all sequenced from one sample in a study of T cell repertoires in cytomegalovirus infection (dated by TCRdb to between 2017 and 2020). The sequencing machine was an Illumina HiSeq 1500. TCRdb cleaned the public reads at Q25 with fastp, built clones with MiXCR and kept in-frame beta chains. Every entry covers one CDR3 protein and lists the most common genes and DNA from its rows. For this sample there are fewer than 70,000 distinct CDR3 sequences; around 27% appear just once. 59% of the sample is in the top ten clones. The treatment or condition label corresponds to: in vitro stimulation with specific CMV peptide epitopes to enrich CMV-specific T cells. Their specific antigens are unknown. Sequenced here: CD8+ T cells from cultured PBMCs, sampled from culture after CMV antigen stimulation. The receptors come from a human donor in good health (CMV status not recorded). Some clones in this sample may be carry-over from other donors' samples.

The chain has TRBV7-6 and TRBJ2-1, with TRBD2 identical over 9 bases. The CDR3 is 16 amino acids. CDR1 is SGHVS, CDR2 FNYEAQ, per germline. J gave up 7 bases and V 0 bases, and 7 bases lay outside the gene matches. The CDR3, as DNA: TGTGCCAGCAGCTTAGCGGAGCGCGGGGGGGCGAATGAGCAGTTCTTC. Translating it yields CASSLAERGGANEQFF. The full variable domain, completed using reference TRBV7-6 and TRBJ2-1, is GAGVSQSPRYKVTKRGQDVALRCDPISGHVSLYWYRQALGQGPEFLTYFNYEAQQDKSGLPNDRFSAERPEGSISTLTIQRTEQRDSAMYRCASSLAERGGANEQFFGPGTRLTVL.

This rearrangement joins TRBV7-2 to TRBJ2-7, with 10 bases identical to TRBD2. Trimming cost V 5 bases and J 3 bases; bases outside gene matches: 7. The CDR3 length is 15 residues. Germline V gene lookup returns CDR1 SGHTA and CDR2 FQGNSA. The CDR3 coding sequence is TGTGCCAGCAGCAAGGGGCTAGCGGGAGACTACGAGCAGTACTTC. Translated: CASSKGLAGDYEQYF.

The chain carries TRBV15 and TRBJ2-3, with unresolved D. This CDR3 spans 13 amino acids. V shed 1 base and J shed 2 bases, with 4 bases lying between them. Germline V gives CDR1 LNHNV, CDR2 YYDKDF (reference sequence). DNA of the CDR3: TGTGCCACCAGCAGAGTCCCCACAGATACGCAGTATTTT. Encoded protein: CATSRVPTDTQYF. Using reference TRBV15 and TRBJ2-3 for the parts outside the CDR3, the full variable domain is DAMVIQNPRYQVTQFGKPVTLSCSQTLNHNVMYWYQQKSSQAPKLLFHYYDKDFNNEADTPDNFQSRRPNTSFCFLDIRSPGLGDTAMYLCATSRVPTDTQYFGPGTRLTVL.